These 12 T cell receptor beta chains were sequenced from one sample in a study of cytomegalovirus exposure and HLA in healthy donors. The PCR had 60 Vbeta and 13 Jbeta primers. Sequenced by immunoSEQ multiplex PCR; TCRdb stores in-frame clones only, minus some. The sample has about 160,000 clones; around 74% are singletons. Sequenced input: PBMCs. These receptors were obtained from a female donor in good health and CMV-seronegative.

In nucleotides, the CDR3 is TGTGCCAGCAGCCTTGCCCCCCAGGGGAACTATGGCTACACCTTC. The encoded protein is CASSLAPQGNYGYTF. This chain uses TRBV5-4 with TRBJ1-2, with a tentative D call TRBD1 (6 bases). V lost 4 bases, J lost 2 bases, and 15 bases lay in between. The CDR3 covers 15 residues. The V gene's germline CDR1 is SGHNT and CDR2 YYREEE (reference sequence).

The chain carries TRBV9 and TRBJ2-7, with 10 bases aligning to TRBD2. J gave up 5 bases and V 1 base, and 6 bases lay outside the gene matches. The V gene's germline CDR1 is SGDLS and CDR2 YYNGEE. The length of the CDR3 is 15 residues. The CDR3 is CASSVSGTSADEQYF. The CDR3 bases are TGTGCCAGCAGCGTATCCGGGACTAGCGCGGACGAGCAGTACTTC.

V and J are TRBV9 and TRBJ2-2; D uncertain. V was clipped by 0 bases and J by 2 bases, with 8 bases between them. Germline lookup yields CDR1 SGDLS and CDR2 YYNGEE. There are 15 residues in the CDR3. CDR3 sequence: CASSVAGANTGELFF. The CDR3 DNA reads TGTGCCAGCAGCGTAGCCGGAGCAAACACCGGGGAGCTGTTTTTT.

V gene TRBV7-2 combines with J gene TRBJ2-2; 9 positions match TRBD2. Germline V CDR1 and CDR2: SGHTA, FQGNSA. This CDR3 region has 17 residues. V gave up 11 bases and J gave up 0 bases; unmatched junction bases: 13. This CDR3 is CASSKREAVTNTGELFF. CDR3 DNA: TGTGCCTCCTCCAAGCGGGAGGCAGTAACGAACACCGGGGAGCTGTTTTTT.

The J gene is TRBJ1-1, the V gene TRBV19, with TRBD1 as a possible D gene (6 bases). Deletions cut 6 bases from V and 6 bases from J, with 17 bases between. Germline CDR1 reads LNHDA; CDR2 reads SQIVND (reference sequence). This CDR3 region has 14 residues. CDR3 protein: CASRNGQPISEAFF. Written as DNA, the CDR3 is TGTGCCAGTAGAAACGGACAGCCGATATCTGAAGCTTTCTTT.

CDR3 amino acids: CASSAGTMVQPQHF. CDR3 sequence (DNA): TGTGCCAGCAGCGCCGGGACAATGGTTCAGCCCCAGCATTTT. The gene calls are TRBV6-5 and TRBJ1-5; D perhaps matches TRBD1 (6 bases). Per the germline V gene, CDR1 is MNHEY and CDR2 is SVGAGI. Trimming took 6 bases from V and 6 from J, leaving 15 bases between them. There are 14 residues in the CDR3.

To note about this clone: A much larger clone differs from this one at a single base, so this may be a read error. V is TRBV7-2 and J is TRBJ1-5; no firm D call. This CDR3 spans 13 amino acids. Trimming removed 5 bases at V and 0 bases at J, with 5 bases between. CDR1 is SGHTA and CDR2 is FQGNSA in the germline V gene. The DNA for the CDR3 is TGTGCCAGCAGCCCCAGTAGCAATCAGCCCCAGCATTTT. Protein: CASSPSSNQPQHF. Full variable domain (missing parts from reference TRBV7-2 and TRBJ1-5): GAGVSQSPSNKVTEKGKDVELRCDPISGHTALYWYRQSLGQGLEFLIYFQGNSAPDKSGLPSDRFSAERTGGSVSTLTIQRTQQEDSAVYLCASSPSSNQPQHFGDGTRLSIL.

The chain couples TRBV7-6 to TRBJ2-7; TRBD2 might be the D (6 bases). This CDR3 comprises 12 residues. CDR1 SGHVS and CDR2 FNYEAQ come from the germline V gene. V was trimmed by 2 bases and J by 7 bases, leaving 9 bases between them. The CDR3: CASSLWGDEQYF. In nucleotides, the CDR3 is TGTGCCAGCAGCTTATGGGGGGATGAGCAGTACTTC. The variable domain in full, with the rest retrieved from reference TRBV7-6 and TRBJ2-7, is GAGVSQSPRYKVTKRGQDVALRCDPISGHVSLYWYRQALGQGPEFLTYFNYEAQQDKSGLPNDRFSAERPEGSISTLTIQRTEQRDSAMYRCASSLWGDEQYFGPGTRLTVT.

CDR3 DNA sequence: TGTGCCAGCAGCCAAGTGAGACAGCCGAGCTACGAGCAGTACTTC. Amino acid sequence: CASSQVRQPSYEQYF. This chain connects TRBV2 to TRBJ2-7, with a weak D call TRBD1 (5 bases). Per the germline V gene, CDR1 is SNHLY and CDR2 is FYNNEI. CDR3 length: 15 amino acids. V dropped 6 bases and J dropped 3 bases, with 18 bases sitting between them.

The chain combines TRBV13 with TRBJ2-1; TRBD2 matches 11 bases. Germline CDR1 and CDR2: PRHDT and FYEKMQ (reference sequence). J gave up 7 bases and V 1 base, and 6 bases lay outside the gene matches. The CDR3 is made up of 16 amino acids. CDR3 sequence reads: CASSLVPSGGINEQFF. In DNA, the CDR3 is TGTGCCAGCAGCTTAGTCCCTAGCGGGGGGATAAATGAGCAGTTCTTC.

This clone was seen a single time. The J gene is TRBJ2-7, the V gene TRBV5-6; 9 positions match TRBD1. V trimming: 1 base; J trimming: 5 bases; junction bases outside the gene matches: 10. From germline, CDR1 is SGHDT and CDR2 YYEEEE. CDR3 length equals 16 residues. The CDR3 here is CASSLLGGDRVHEQYF. The CDR3 DNA sequence: TGTGCCAGCAGCTTGCTTGGTGGGGACAGGGTCCACGAGCAGTACTTC.

The chain recombines TRBV7-2 with TRBJ1-6; 8 bases are a match to TRBD1. Germline loops: CDR1 SGHTA, CDR2 FQGNSA. The length of the CDR3 is 16 residues. V was clipped by 5 bases and J by 6 bases; unmatched bases: 9. CDR3 amino acids: CASSVRTGLSNSPLHF. CDR3 bases: TGTGCCAGCAGCGTCCGGACAGGGCTCTCTAATTCACCCCTCCACTTT.